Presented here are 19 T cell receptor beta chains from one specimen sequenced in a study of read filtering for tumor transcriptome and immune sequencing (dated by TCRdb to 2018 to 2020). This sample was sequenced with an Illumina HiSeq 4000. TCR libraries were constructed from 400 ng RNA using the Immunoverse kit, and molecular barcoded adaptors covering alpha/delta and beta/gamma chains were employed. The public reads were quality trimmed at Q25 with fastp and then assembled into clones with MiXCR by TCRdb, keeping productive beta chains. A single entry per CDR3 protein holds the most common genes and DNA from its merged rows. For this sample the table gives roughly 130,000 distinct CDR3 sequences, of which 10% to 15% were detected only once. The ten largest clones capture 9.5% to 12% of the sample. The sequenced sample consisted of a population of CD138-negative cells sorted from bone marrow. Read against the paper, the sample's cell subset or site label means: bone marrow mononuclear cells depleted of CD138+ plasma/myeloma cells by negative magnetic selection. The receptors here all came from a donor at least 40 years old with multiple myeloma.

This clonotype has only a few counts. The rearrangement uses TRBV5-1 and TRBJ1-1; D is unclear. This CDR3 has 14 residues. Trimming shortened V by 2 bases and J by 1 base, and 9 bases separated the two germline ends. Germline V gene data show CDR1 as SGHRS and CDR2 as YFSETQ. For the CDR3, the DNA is TGCGCCAGCAGCTTACAACGGGAGAACACTGAAGCTTTCTTT. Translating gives CASSLQRENTEAFF.

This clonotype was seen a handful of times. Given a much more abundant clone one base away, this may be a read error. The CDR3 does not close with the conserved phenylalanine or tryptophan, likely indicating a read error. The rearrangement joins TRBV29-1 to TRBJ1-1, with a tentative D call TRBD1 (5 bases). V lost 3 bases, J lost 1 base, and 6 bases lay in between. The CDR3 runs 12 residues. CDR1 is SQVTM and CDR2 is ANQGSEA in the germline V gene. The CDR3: CSVDRANTEAFL. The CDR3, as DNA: TGCAGCGTTGACAGGGCGAACACTGAAGCTTTCCTT.

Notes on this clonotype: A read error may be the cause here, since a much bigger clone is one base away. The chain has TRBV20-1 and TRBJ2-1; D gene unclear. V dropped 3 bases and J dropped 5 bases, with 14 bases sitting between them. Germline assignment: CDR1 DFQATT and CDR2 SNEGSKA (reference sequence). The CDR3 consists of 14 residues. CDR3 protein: CSASRDPRHNEQFF. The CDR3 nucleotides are TGCAGTGCTAGTAGGGATCCAAGACACAATGAGCAGTTCTTC.

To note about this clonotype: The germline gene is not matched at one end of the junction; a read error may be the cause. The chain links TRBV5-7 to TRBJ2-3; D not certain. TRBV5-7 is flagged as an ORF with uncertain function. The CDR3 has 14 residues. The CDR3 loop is CASSSLRITDTQDF. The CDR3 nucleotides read TGTGCCAGCAGCTCCCTTAGAATCACAGATACGCAGGATTTT.

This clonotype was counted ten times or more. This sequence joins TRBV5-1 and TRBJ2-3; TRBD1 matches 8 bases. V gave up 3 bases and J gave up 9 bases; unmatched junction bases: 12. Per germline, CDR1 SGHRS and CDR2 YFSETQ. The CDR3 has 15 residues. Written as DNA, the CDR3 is TGCGCCAGCAGCTCCGGACAGGGCGAGGTCGGAACGCAGTATTTT. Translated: CASSSGQGEVGTQYF. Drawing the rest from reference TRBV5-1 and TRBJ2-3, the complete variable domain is KAGVTQTPRYLIKTRGQQVTLSCSPISGHRSVSWYQQTPGQGLQFLFEYFSETQRNKGNFPGRFSGRQFSNSRSEMNVSTLELGDSALYLCASSSGQGEVGTQYFGPGTRLTVL.

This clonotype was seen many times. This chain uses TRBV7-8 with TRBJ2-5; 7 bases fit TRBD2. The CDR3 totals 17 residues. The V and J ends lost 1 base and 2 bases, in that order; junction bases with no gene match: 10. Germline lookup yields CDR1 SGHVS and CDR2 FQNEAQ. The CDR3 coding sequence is TGTGCCAGCAGCTTAGGAGCTTTGGCGGGGGTTCAAGAGACCCAGTACTTC. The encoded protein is CASSLGALAGVQETQYF.

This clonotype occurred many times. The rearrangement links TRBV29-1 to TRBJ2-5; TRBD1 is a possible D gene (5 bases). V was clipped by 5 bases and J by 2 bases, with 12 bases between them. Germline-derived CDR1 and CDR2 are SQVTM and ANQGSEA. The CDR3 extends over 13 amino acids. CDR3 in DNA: TGCAGCGTTTCACTTACAGGACAAGAGACCCAGTACTTC. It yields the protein CSVSLTGQETQYF.

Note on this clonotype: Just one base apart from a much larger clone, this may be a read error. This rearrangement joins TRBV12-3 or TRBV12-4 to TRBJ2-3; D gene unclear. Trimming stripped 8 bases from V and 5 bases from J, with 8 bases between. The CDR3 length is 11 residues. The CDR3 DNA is TGTGCCAGCGAACGGAGAGATACGCAGTATTTT. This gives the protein CASERRDTQYF.

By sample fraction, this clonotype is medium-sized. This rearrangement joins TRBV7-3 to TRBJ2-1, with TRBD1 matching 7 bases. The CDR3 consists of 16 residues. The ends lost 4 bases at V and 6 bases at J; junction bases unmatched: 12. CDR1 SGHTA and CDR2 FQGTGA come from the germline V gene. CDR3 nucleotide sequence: TGTGCCAGCAGCTCAAGGGACAGATCAGTGGTCAATGAGCAGTTCTTC. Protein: CASSSRDRSVVNEQFF.

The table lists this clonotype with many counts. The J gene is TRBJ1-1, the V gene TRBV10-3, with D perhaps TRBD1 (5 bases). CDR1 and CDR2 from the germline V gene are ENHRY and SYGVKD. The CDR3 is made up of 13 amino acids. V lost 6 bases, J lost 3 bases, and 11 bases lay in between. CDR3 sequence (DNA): TGTGCCATCAGCCCGACGGGGGACACTGAAGCTTTCTTT. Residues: CAISPTGDTEAFF.

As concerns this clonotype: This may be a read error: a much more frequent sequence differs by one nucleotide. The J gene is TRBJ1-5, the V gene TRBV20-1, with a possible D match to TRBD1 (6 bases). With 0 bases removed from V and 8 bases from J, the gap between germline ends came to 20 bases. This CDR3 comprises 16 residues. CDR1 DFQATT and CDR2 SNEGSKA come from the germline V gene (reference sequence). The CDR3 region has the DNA TGCAGTGCTAGAGACAACCGGGGGGGCTTGGGTAAGCCCCAGCATTTT. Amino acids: CSARDNRGGLGKPQHF.

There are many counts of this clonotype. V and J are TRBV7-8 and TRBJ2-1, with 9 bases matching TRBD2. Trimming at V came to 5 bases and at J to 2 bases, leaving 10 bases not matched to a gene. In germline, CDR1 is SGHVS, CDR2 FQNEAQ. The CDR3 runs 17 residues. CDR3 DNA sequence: TGTGCCAGCAGCACCCGGCCTCCTAGCGGGGCCTACAATGAGCAGTTCTTC. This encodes CASSTRPPSGAYNEQFF. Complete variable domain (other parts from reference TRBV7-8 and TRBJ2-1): GAGVSQSPRYKVAKRGQDVALRCDPISGHVSLFWYQQALGQGPEFLTYFQNEAQLDKSGLPSDRFFAERPEGSVSTLKIQRTQQEDSAVYLCASSTRPPSGAYNEQFFGPGTRLTVL.

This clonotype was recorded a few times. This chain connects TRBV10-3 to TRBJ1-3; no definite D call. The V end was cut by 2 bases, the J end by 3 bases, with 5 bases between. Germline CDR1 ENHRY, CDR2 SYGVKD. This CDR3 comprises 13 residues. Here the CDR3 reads CAISEMSGNTIYF. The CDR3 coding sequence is TGTGCCATCAGTGAGATGAGTGGAAACACCATATATTTT.

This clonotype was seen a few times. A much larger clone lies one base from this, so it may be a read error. In DNA form, the CDR3 reads TGTGCCAGCACCGGGTTCTCGGGCACCGGGGAGCTGTTTTTT. This gives the protein CASTGFSGTGELFF. V gene TRBV12-3 or TRBV12-4 combines with J gene TRBJ2-2; D uncertain. The V end lost 7 bases, the J end lost 4 bases, and 13 bases lay between the germline ends. The CDR3 extends over 14 amino acids.

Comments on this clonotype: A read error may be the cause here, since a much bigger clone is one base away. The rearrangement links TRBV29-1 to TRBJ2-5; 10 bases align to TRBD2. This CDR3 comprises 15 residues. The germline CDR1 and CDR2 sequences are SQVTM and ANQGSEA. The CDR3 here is CIVEGGLANQETQYF. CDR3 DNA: TGCATCGTTGAAGGGGGACTAGCGAATCAAGAGACCCAGTACTTC.

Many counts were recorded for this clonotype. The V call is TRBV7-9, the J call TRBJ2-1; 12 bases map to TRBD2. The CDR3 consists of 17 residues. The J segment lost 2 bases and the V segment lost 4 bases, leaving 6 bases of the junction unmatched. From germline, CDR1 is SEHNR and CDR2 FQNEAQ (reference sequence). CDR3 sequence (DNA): TGTGCCAGCAGCTGGGGACTAGCGGGTCCAGCCTACAATGAGCAGTTCTTC. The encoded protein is CASSWGLAGPAYNEQFF.

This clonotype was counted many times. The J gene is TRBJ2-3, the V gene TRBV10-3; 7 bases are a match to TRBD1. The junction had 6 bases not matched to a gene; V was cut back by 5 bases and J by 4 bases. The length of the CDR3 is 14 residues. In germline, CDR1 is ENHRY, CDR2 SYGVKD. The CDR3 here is CAISPQGIADTQYF. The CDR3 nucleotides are TGTGCCATCAGTCCACAGGGGATCGCAGATACGCAGTATTTT.

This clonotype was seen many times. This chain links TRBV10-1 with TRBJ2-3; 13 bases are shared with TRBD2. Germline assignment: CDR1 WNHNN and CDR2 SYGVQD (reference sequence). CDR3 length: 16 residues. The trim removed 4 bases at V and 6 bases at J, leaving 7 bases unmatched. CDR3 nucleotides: TGCGCCAGCAGTGCTACCGGGACTAGCGGGGCGGATACGCAGTATTTT. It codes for CASSATGTSGADTQYF.

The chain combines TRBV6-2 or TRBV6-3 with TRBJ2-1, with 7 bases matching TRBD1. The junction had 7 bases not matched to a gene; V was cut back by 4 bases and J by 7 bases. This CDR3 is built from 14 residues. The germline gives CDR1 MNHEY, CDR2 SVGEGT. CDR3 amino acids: CASSSGRGSNEQFF. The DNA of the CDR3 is TGTGCCAGCAGTTCTGGCAGGGGGTCGAATGAGCAGTTCTTC.